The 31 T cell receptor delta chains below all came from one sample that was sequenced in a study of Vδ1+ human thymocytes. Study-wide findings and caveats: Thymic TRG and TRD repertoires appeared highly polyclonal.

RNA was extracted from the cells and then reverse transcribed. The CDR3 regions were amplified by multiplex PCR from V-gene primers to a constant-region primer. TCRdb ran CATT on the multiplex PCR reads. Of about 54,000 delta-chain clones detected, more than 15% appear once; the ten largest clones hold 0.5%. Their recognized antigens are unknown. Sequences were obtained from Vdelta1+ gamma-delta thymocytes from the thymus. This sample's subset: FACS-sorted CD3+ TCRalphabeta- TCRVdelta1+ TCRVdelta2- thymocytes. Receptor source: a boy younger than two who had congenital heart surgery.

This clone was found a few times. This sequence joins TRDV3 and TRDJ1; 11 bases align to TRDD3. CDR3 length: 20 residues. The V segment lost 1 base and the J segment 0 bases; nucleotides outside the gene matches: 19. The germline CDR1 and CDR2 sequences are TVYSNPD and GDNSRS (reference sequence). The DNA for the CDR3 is TGTGCCTTTATTCCTCACATTGGGGGATACGAACCACCTTACACCGATAAACTCATCTTT. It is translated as CAFIPHIGGYEPPYTDKLIF. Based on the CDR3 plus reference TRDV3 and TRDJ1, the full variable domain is CDKVTQSSPDQTVASGSEVVLLCTYDTVYSNPDLFWYRIRPDYSFQFVFYGDNSRSEGADFTQGRFSVKHILTQKAFHLVISPVRTEDSATYYCAFIPHIGGYEPPYTDKLIFGKGTRVTVEP.

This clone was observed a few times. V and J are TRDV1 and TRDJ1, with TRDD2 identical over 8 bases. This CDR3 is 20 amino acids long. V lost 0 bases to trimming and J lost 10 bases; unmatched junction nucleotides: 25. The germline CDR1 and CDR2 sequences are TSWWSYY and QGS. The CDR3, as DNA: TGTGCTCTTGGGGAACTCGCCGCCTTCCTAGCCCCCCATTGGATAGGGGGACTCATCTTT. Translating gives CALGELAAFLAPHWIGGLIF.

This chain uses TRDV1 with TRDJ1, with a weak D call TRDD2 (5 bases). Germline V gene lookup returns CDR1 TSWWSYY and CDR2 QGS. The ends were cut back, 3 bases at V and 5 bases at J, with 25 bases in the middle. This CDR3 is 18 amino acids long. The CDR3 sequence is CALGENCPRRTPGDKLIF. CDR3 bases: TGTGCTCTTGGGGAGAATTGTCCTAGGCGGACCCCGGGGGATAAACTCATCTTT.

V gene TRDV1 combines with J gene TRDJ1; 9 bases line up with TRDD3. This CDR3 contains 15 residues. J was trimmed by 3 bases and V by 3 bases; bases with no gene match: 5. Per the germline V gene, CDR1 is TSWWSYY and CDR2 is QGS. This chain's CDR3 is CALGDRGYEADKLIF. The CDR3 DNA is TGTGCTCTTGGGGACCGGGGATACGAGGCCGATAAACTCATCTTT.

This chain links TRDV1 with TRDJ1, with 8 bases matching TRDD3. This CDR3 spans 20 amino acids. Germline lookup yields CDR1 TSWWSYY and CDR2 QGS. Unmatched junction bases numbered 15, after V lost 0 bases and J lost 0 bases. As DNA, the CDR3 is TGTGCTCTTGGGGAACTTGAAGTCTACTGGGGGTCCACGTACACCGATAAACTCATCTTT. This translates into CALGELEVYWGSTYTDKLIF.

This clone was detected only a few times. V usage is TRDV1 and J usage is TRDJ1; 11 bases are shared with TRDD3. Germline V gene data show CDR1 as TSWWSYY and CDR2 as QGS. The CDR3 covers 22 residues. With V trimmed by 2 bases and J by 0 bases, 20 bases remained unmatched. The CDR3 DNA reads TGTGCTCTTGGGGAATTTCCTGCGTACTGGGGGATAAGGATGGGCGACACCGATAAACTCATCTTT. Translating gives CALGEFPAYWGIRMGDTDKLIF.

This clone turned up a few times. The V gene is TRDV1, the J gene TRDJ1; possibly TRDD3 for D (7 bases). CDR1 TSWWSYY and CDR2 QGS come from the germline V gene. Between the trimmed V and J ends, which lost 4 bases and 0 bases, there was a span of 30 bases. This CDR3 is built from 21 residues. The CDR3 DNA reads TGTGCTCTTGGGGTGCACTTCCTCCCCTCTGGGGATAGAGGATACACCGATAAACTCATCTTT. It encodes CALGVHFLPSGDRGYTDKLIF.

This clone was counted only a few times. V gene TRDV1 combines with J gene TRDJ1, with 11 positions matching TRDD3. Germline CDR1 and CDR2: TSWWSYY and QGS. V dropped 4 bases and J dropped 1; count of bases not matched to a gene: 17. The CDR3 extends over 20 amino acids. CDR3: CALGALITVLGDKATDKLIF. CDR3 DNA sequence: TGTGCTCTTGGGGCATTGATAACAGTACTGGGGGATAAGGCCACCGATAAACTCATCTTT.

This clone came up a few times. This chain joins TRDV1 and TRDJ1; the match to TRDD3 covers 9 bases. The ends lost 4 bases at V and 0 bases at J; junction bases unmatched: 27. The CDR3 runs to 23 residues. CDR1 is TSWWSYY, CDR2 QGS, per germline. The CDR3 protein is CALGVFGKGLLGDTFRYTDKLIF. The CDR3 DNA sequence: TGTGCTCTTGGGGTCTTCGGGAAGGGTTTACTGGGGGACACCTTTAGGTACACCGATAAACTCATCTTT.

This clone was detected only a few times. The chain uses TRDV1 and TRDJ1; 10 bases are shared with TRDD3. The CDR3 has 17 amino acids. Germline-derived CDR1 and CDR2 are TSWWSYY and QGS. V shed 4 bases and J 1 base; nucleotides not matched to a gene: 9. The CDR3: CALGVPVLGDVTDKLIF. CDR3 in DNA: TGTGCTCTTGGGGTCCCCGTACTGGGGGATGTCACCGATAAACTCATCTTT.

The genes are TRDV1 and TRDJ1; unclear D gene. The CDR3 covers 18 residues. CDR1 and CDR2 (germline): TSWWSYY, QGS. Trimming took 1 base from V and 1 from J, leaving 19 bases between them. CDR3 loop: CALGEPTQLLATTDKLIF. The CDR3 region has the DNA TGTGCTCTTGGGGAACCGACCCAATTGCTTGCTACCACCGATAAACTCATCTTT.

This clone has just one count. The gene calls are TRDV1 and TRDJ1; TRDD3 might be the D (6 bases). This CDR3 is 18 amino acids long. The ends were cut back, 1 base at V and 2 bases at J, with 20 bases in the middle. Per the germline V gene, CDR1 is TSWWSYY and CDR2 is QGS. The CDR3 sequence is CALGEHTYPNWETDKLIF. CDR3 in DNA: TGTGCTCTTGGGGAACATACCTACCCGAACTGGGAAACCGATAAACTCATCTTT.

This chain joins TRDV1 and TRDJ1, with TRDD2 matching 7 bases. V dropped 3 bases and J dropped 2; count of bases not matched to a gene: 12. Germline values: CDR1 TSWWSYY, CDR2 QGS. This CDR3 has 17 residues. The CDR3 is CALGDSYAFLGTDKLIF. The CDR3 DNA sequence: TGTGCTCTTGGGGATTCCTACGCCTTCCTTGGTACCGATAAACTCATCTTT.

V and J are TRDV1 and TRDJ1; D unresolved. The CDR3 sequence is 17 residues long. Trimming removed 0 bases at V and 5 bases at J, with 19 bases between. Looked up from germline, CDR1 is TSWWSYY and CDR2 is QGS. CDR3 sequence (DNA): TGTGCTCTTGGGGAACTGATCGTATGTGCGGGAGTAGATAAACTCATCTTT. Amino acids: CALGELIVCAGVDKLIF.

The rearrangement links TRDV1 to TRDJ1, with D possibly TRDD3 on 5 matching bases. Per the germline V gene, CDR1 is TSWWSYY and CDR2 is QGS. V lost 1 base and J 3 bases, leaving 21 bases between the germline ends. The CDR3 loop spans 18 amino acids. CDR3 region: CALGERGRCHGEADKLIF. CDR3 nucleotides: TGTGCTCTTGGGGAACGCGGACGTTGCCACGGGGAGGCCGATAAACTCATCTTT.

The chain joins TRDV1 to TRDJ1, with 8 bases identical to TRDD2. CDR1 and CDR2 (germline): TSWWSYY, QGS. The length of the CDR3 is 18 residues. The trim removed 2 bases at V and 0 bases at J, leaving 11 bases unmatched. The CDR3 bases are TGTGCTCTTGGGGAAATCTTCCTACCTGTACCGTACACCGATAAACTCATCTTT. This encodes CALGEIFLPVPYTDKLIF.

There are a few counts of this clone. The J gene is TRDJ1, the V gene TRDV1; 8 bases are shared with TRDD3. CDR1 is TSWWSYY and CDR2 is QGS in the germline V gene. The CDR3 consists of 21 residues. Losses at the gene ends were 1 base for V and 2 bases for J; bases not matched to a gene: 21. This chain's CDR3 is CALGEPQRLPVYWGYTDKLIF. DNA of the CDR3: TGTGCTCTTGGGGAACCCCAACGCCTTCCCGTCTACTGGGGGTATACCGATAAACTCATCTTT.

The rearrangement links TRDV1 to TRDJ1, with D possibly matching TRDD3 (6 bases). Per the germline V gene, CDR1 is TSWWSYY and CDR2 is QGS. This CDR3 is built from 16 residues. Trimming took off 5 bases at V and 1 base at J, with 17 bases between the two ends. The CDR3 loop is CALGQPLWGATDKLIF. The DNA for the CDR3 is TGTGCTCTTGGGCAACCCCTTTGGGGGGCCACCGATAAACTCATCTTT.

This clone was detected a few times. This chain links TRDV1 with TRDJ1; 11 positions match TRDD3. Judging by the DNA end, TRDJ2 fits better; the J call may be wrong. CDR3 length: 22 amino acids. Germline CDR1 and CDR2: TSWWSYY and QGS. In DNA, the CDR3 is TGTGCTCTTGGGGAACTTCGCCTTCCTACGATACTGGGGGATAGGAAGGCAGCACAACTCTTCTTT. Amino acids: CALGELRLPTILGDRKAAQLFF.

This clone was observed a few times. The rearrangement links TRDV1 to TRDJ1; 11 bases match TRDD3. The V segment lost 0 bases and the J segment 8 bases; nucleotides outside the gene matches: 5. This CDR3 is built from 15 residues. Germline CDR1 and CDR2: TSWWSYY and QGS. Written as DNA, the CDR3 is TGTGCTCTTGGGGAACTAGGGTCTGGGGGATACAAACTCATCTTT. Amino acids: CALGELGSGGYKLIF.

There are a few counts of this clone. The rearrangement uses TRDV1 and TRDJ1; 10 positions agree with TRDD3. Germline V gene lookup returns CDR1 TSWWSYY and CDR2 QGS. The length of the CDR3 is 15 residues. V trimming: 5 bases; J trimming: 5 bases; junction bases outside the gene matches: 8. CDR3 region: CALGTRGIREDKLIF. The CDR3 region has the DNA TGTGCTCTTGGGACCCGGGGGATACGGGAGGATAAACTCATCTTT.

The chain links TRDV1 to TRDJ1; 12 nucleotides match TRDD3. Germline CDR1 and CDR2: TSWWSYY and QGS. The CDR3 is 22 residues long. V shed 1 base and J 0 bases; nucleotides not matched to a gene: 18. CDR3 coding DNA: TGTGCTCTTGGGGAACATAATGCCCCCCCCACTGGGGGATACCCGTACACCGATAAACTCATCTTT. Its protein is CALGEHNAPPTGGYPYTDKLIF.

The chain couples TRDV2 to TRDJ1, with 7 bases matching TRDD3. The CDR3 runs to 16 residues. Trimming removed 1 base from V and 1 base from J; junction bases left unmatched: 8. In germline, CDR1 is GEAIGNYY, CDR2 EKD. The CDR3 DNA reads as TGTGCCTGTGACACGCTTTCTGGGGGCTCCACCGATAAACTCATCTTT. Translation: CACDTLSGGSTDKLIF.

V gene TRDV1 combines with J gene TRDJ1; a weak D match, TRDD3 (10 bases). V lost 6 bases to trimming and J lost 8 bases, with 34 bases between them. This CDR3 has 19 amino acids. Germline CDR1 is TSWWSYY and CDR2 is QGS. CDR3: CALGEMWPSYMGDTLKLIF. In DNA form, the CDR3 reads TGTGCTCTTGGAGAAATGTGGCCTTCCTACATGGGGGATACCCTAAAACTCATCTTT.

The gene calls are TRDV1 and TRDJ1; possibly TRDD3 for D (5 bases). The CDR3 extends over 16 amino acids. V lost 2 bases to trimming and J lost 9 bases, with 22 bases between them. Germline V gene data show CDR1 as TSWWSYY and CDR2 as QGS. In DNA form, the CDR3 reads TGTGCTCTTGGGGAAGGGTATCTTGGGGACCCCATTCAACTCATCTTT. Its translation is CALGEGYLGDPIQLIF.

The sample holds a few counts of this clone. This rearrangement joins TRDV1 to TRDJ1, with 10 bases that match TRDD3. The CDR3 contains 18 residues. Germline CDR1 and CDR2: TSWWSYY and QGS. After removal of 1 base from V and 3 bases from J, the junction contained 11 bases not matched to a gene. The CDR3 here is CALGERVPGDTCADKLIF. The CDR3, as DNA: TGTGCTCTTGGGGAACGAGTCCCGGGGGATACGTGCGCCGATAAACTCATCTTT.

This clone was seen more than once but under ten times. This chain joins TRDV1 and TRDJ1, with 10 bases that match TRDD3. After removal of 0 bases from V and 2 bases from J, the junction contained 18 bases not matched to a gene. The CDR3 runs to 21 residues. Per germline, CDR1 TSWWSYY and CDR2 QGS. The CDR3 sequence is CALGELGESGLLGDATDKLIF. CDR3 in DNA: TGTGCTCTTGGGGAACTAGGGGAGTCCGGGTTACTGGGGGATGCGACCGATAAACTCATCTTT.

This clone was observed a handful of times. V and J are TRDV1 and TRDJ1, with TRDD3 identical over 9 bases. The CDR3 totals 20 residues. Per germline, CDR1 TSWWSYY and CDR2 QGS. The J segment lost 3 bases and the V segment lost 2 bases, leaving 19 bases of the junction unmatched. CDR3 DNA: TGTGCTCTTGGGGAAACCCCATTCCTACGCTCTGGGGGATCAGCCGATAAACTCATCTTT. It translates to CALGETPFLRSGGSADKLIF.

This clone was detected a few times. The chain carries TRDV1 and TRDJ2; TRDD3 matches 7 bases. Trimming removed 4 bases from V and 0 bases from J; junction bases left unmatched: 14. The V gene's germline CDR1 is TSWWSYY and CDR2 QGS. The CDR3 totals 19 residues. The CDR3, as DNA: TGTGCTCTTGGGGCTATTGGCGCGACTGGGGTTGCTTTGACAGCACAACTCTTCTTT. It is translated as CALGAIGATGVALTAQLFF.

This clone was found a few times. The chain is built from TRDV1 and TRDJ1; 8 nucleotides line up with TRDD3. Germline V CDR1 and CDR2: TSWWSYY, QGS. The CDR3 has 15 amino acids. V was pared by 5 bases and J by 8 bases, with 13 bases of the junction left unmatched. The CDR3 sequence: CALGPLTPYWGKLIF. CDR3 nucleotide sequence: TGTGCTCTTGGGCCACTCACCCCCTACTGGGGGAAACTCATCTTT.

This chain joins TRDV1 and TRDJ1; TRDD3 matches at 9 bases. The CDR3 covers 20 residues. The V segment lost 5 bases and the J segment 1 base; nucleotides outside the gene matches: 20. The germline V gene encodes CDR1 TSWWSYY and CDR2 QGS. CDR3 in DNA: TGTGCTCTTGGGTGGGTTCCTACGACCTGGGGGGATACCCTCACCGATAAACTCATCTTT. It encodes CALGWVPTTWGDTLTDKLIF.